This T cell receptor (beta chain) was recovered during a study of OX40 agonist ivuxolimab in advanced cancers. Study context: Under the entry rules, prior anti-PD-1, anti-PD-L1 or anti-CTLA-4 therapy was allowed, and about 40% had some. Study conclusions and caveats: Partial responders treated at 0.1-3.0 mg/kg exhibited clonal expansion among the lowest measured. Doses of 0.1 to 3.0 mg/kg were accompanied by clonal expansion of CD4+ and CD8+ blood T cells by week 6.

This table comes from immunoSEQ multiplex PCR, and its TCRdb copy is limited to in-frame clones, with some not included. The sample lists 20,000 to 30,000 clones, 79% occurring once. V was clipped by 6 bases and J by 3 bases; unmatched bases: 7. Germline V gives CDR1 SGHAT, CDR2 FQNNGV. This CDR3 has 15 amino acids. Concerning this clone itself: The antigen remains undetermined.

The sequenced sample was CD4+ or CD8+ T cells sorted from blood, obtained in a trial of the OX40 agonist ivuxolimab. The sequence was collected from an adult with an advanced solid tumor such as melanoma, head and neck, liver or kidney cancer. V usage is TRBV11-2 and J usage is TRBJ1-2; 10 positions match TRBD1. The CDR3 loop is CASRSRGQGDYGYTF. CDR3 sequence (DNA): TGTGCCAGCAGGTCCCGTGGACAGGGGGACTATGGCTACACCTTC.